The 17 T cell receptor beta chains below were found in one sample sequenced in a study of blood T cell repertoires in COVID-19. Using immunoSEQ multiplex PCR, the repertoire was profiled, and TCRdb retains in-frame clones only, with some absent. The table has 53,000 or so clones, 70% to 85% seen once. The sequencing input was peripheral blood. These receptors were obtained from a man in his sixties with acute or convalescent COVID-19.

V is TRBV3-1 (or the pseudogene TRBV3-2) and J is TRBJ2-2, with D perhaps matching TRBD1 (5 bases). The V end lost 4 bases, the J end lost 4 bases, and 13 bases lay between the germline ends. This CDR3 is built from 15 residues. CDR1 and CDR2 (germline): LGHDT, YNNKEL (reference sequence). CDR3 amino acids: CASSPPPQGTGELFF. For the CDR3, the DNA is TGTGCCAGCAGCCCTCCACCCCAGGGCACCGGGGAGCTGTTTTTT.

The chain has TRBV6-5 and TRBJ2-7; TRBD2 aligns across 10 bases. The CDR3 covers 14 residues. Germline loops: CDR1 MNHEY, CDR2 SVGAGI. The J segment lost 6 bases and the V segment lost 5 bases, leaving 7 bases of the junction unmatched. This chain's CDR3 is CASSLSGRNTEQYF. The CDR3 coding sequence is TGTGCCAGCAGTCTTAGCGGGAGGAATACCGAGCAGTACTTC.

The chain employs TRBV5-6 and TRBJ1-1; D perhaps matches TRBD1 (6 bases). V gave up 0 bases and J gave up 3 bases, with 9 bases separating them. Germline V gene lookup returns CDR1 SGHDT and CDR2 YYEEEE. The CDR3 length is 14 residues. CDR3 nucleotides: TGTGCCAGCAGCTTGGACAGGGTAGACACTGAAGCTTTCTTT. Amino acids: CASSLDRVDTEAFF. Full variable domain (outside the CDR3, taken from reference TRBV5-6 and TRBJ1-1): DAGVTQSPTHLIKTRGQQVTLRCSPKSGHDTVSWYQQALGQGPQFIFQYYEEEERQRGNFPDRFSGHQFPNYSSELNVNALLLGDSALYLCASSLDRVDTEAFFGQGTRLTVV.

The J gene is TRBJ1-6, the V gene TRBV4-3; no reliable D call. The ends were cut back, 4 bases at V and 5 bases at J, with 15 bases in the middle. Per germline, CDR1 LGHNA and CDR2 YSLEER. The CDR3 contains 16 residues. The DNA of the CDR3 is TGCGCCAGCAGCCCCCAAACGGGGTGGGATAATTCACCCCTCCACTTT. Protein: CASSPQTGWDNSPLHF.

The chain employs TRBV9 and TRBJ2-1; the match to TRBD1 covers 7 bases. Germline loops: CDR1 SGDLS, CDR2 YYNGEE. The ends lost 4 bases at V and 7 bases at J; junction bases unmatched: 8. There are 14 residues in the CDR3. In DNA, the CDR3 is TGTGCCAGCAGCTCATTCCAGGGGGAAAATGAGCAGTTCTTC. Translation gives CASSSFQGENEQFF.

The V and J genes are TRBV14 and TRBJ2-7; the match to TRBD1 covers 7 bases. From germline, CDR1 is SGHDN and CDR2 FVKESK. The CDR3 consists of 13 residues. V dropped 5 bases and J dropped 1; count of bases not matched to a gene: 2. The CDR3 sequence: CASSIQGSYEQYF. The CDR3 DNA follows: TGTGCCAGCAGCATACAGGGGTCCTACGAGCAGTACTTC.

In this sample, this clone turned up once. The rearrangement joins TRBV5-4 to TRBJ2-3; TRBD1 is a possible D gene (5 bases). Trimming stripped 4 bases from V and 3 bases from J, with 15 bases between. The CDR3 totals 15 residues. Germline V CDR1 and CDR2: SGHNT, YYREEE (reference sequence). This chain's CDR3 is CASSLARTSTDTQYF. The DNA for the CDR3 is TGTGCCAGCAGCCTTGCTAGGACATCGACAGATACGCAGTATTTT.

The chain combines TRBV3-1 (or the pseudogene TRBV3-2) with TRBJ1-1; TRBD1 might be the D (5 bases). CDR3 size: 14 residues. The V gene's germline CDR1 is LGHDT and CDR2 YNNKEL (reference sequence). Trimming shortened V by 1 base and J by 3 bases, and 9 bases separated the two germline ends. CDR3 coding DNA: TGTGCCAGCAGCCAAGGGGGCTTCTACACTGAAGCTTTCTTT. Encoded protein: CASSQGGFYTEAFF.

The chain links TRBV7-2 to TRBJ2-6; TRBD1 agrees at 9 bases. The CDR3 has 19 residues. The germline V gene has CDR1 SGHTA and CDR2 FQGNSA. The J segment lost 0 bases and the V segment lost 0 bases, leaving 6 bases of the junction unmatched. The CDR3 sequence: CASSLAVTGGNSGANVLTF. CDR3 DNA: TGTGCCAGCAGCTTAGCTGTGACAGGGGGTAACTCTGGGGCCAACGTCCTGACTTTC.

This sequence joins TRBV27 and TRBJ1-1; D is possibly TRBD1 (6 bases). This CDR3 contains 13 residues. CDR1 MNHEY and CDR2 SMNVEV come from the germline V gene (reference sequence). V was clipped by 6 bases and J by 1 base, with 9 bases between them. The CDR3 sequence is CASSQGTNTEAFF. CDR3 DNA: TGTGCCAGCAGCCAGGGGACGAACACTGAAGCTTTCTTT.

V is TRBV11-2 and J is TRBJ2-3; D is ambiguous. The CDR3 extends over 14 amino acids. Trimming left V 7 bases short and J 5 bases short, with 16 bases between. CDR1 is SGHAT and CDR2 is FQNNGV in the germline V gene. CDR3 DNA sequence: TGTGCCAGCACCTATGCAAACCTCGGAGATACGCAGTATTTT. Translating gives CASTYANLGDTQYF. The complete variable domain, with remaining parts taken from reference TRBV11-2 and TRBJ2-3, reads EAGVAQSPRYKIIEKRQSVAFWCNPISGHATLYWYQQILGQGPKLLIQFQNNGVVDDSQLPKDRFSAERLKGVDSTLKIQPAKLEDSAVYLCASTYANLGDTQYFGPGTRLTVL.

The chain joins TRBV6-4 to TRBJ2-2, with D possibly matching TRBD1 (6 bases). The germline V gene has CDR1 MRHNA and CDR2 SNTAGT. The V end lost 3 bases, the J end lost 4 bases, and 9 bases lay between the germline ends. This CDR3 has 14 residues. CDR3 nucleotide sequence: TGTGCCAGCAGTGAACAGGGTACCACCGGGGAGCTGTTTTTT. Residues: CASSEQGTTGELFF.

Here the CDR3 DNA reads TGCAGTGCCCCCCGGGGGGATGAGCAGTTCTTC. Residues: CSAPRGDEQFF. The chain combines TRBV20-1 with TRBJ2-1, with 7 bases fitting TRBD2. J lost 8 bases, V lost 6 bases, and 4 bases had no gene match. This CDR3 contains 11 residues. Germline CDR1 is DFQATT and CDR2 is SNEGSKA (reference sequence).

The chain recombines TRBV24-1 with TRBJ1-2; D is uncertain. CDR1 and CDR2 (germline): KGHDR, SFDVKD. The CDR3 consists of 13 residues. The V and J ends lost 0 bases and 8 bases respectively, with 9 bases between them. This chain's CDR3 is CATSDLDGQGYTF. CDR3 coding DNA: TGTGCCACCAGTGATTTGGATGGGCAAGGCTACACCTTC.

The chain is built from TRBV27 and TRBJ1-6; a possible D gene is TRBD1 (5 bases). The CDR3 extends over 17 amino acids. V was cut by 5 bases and J by 0 bases, with 14 bases left in between. CDR1 is MNHEY, CDR2 SMNVEV, per germline (reference sequence). The CDR3 DNA is TGTGCCAGCAGTGACCGGGACTCGAGCTCCTATAATTCACCCCTCCACTTT. Protein sequence: CASSDRDSSSYNSPLHF.

The chain joins TRBV5-5 to TRBJ1-2, with unresolved D. Germline CDR1 SGHKS, CDR2 YYEKEE (reference sequence). Trimming took off 4 bases at V and 7 bases at J, with 11 bases between the two ends. CDR3 length: 12 residues. The CDR3, as DNA: TGTGCCAGCAGCCCCATAGGAGGTGGCTACACCTTC. Residues: CASSPIGGGYTF.

The chain is built from TRBV6-5 and TRBJ1-2; 9 bases map to TRBD1. This CDR3 is 14 amino acids long. J gave up 3 bases and V 6 bases, and 5 bases lay outside the gene matches. The V gene's germline CDR1 is MNHEY and CDR2 SVGAGI. The chain's CDR3 is CASSPQGADYGYTF. The DNA of the CDR3 is TGTGCCAGCAGCCCACAGGGGGCAGACTATGGCTACACCTTC.